Listed below are T cell receptor beta chains from one sample, sequenced in a study of T cell responses to AZD1222 COVID-19 vaccine. The data were produced by immunoSEQ multiplex PCR, yet TCRdb's version contains in-frame clones alone and is incomplete. The sample contains roughly 97,000 clones, over 90% of which appear only once. The material sequenced was peripheral blood, taken on day 0 of AZD1222 vaccination. The receptors were gathered from an adult in good health. CDR3s include the opening cysteine and the closing phenylalanine or tryptophan. The order of the fields is clone size, J gene, V gene, CDR3 protein. Clone size is shown for a subset of rows, as once, few, many or a class of expanded clone.

few | TRBJ1-5 | TRBV19 | CASKYGPDQPQHF
. | TRBJ1-6 | TRBV21-1 | CASSKEGSWVISQF
. | TRBJ1-2 | TRBV28 | CASSLNGQDGYTF
. | TRBJ1-2 | TRBV5-5 | CASSADSQLDYGYTF
. | TRBJ2-2 | TRBV5-1 | CASSLESQADTGELFF
. | TRBJ2-1 | TRBV5-1 | CASSQGLAGNEQFF
. | TRBJ1-5 | TRBV27 | CASSFLGGQPQHF
once | TRBJ1-5 | TRBV7-2 | CASSLAGRNQPQHF
. | TRBJ1-4 | TRBV30 | CAWSQAGRRGEKLFF
. | TRBJ2-2 | TRBV9 | CASSFRSGGTGELFF
. | TRBJ1-2 | TRBV18 | CASSPTGDPGGYTF
. | TRBJ1-2 | TRBV9 | CASSVDGGGGYTF
. | TRBJ2-3 | TRBV30 | CAWIGSGRKSTQYF
. | TRBJ2-3 | TRBV6-2/TRBV6-3 | CASSYRGNTDTQYF
. | TRBJ2-5 | TRBV28 | CASSPLAGGAETQYF
. | TRBJ1-2 | TRBV30 | CAWSVAHNYGYTF
. | TRBJ2-1 | TRBV7-3 | CASSPPEGGQQFF
. | TRBJ2-5 | TRBV27 | CASRRQPQATQYF
. | TRBJ2-5 | TRBV7-2 | CASSLGAGFQETQYF
. | TRBJ1-5 | TRBV11-2 | CASSLVSQGGQPQHF
. | TRBJ2-7 | TRBV7-2 | CASSLASGEAYEQYF
. | TRBJ2-2 | TRBV18 | CASSPEGPGELFF
. | TRBJ2-1 | TRBV10-3 | CAISESRLGGEQFF
. | TRBJ2-3 | TRBV10-3 | CAISPFFPSTDTQYF
. | TRBJ2-3 | TRBV11-2 | CASSPTGGVLDTQYF
. | TRBJ2-7 | TRBV28 | CASSSPGHLYEQYF
once | TRBJ2-5 | TRBV12-2 | CASRFLRKETQYF
. | TRBJ2-3 | TRBV7-3 | CASSLQGQSTDTQYF
. | TRBJ2-2 | TRBV5-1 | CASNNGTGELFF
once | TRBJ1-1 | TRBV5-1 | CASRRGQNTEAFF
. | TRBJ2-1 | TRBV28 | CASSSAGVANEQFF
. | TRBJ1-6 | TRBV9 | CASSVSSSYNSPLHF
. | TRBJ2-5 | TRBV21-1 | CASNPDGEETQYF
. | TRBJ2-1 | TRBV18 | CASSPRGSGNEQFF
. | TRBJ1-6 | TRBV3-1/TRBV3-2 | CASSLRQGRNSPLHF
. | TRBJ1-2 | TRBV5-1 | CASSLDRAGGYTF
. | TRBJ2-1 | TRBV7-2 | CASSLAIRSSYNEQFF
once | TRBJ1-4 | TRBV4-1 | CASSHRAAVGKLFF
. | TRBJ2-1 | TRBV5-4 | CASSLGGLTYNEQFF
. | TRBJ2-2 | TRBV7-7 | CASRPYSDTGELFF
. | TRBJ2-7 | TRBV11-2 | CASSLLPPSSYEQYF
once | TRBJ2-1 | TRBV5-5 | CASSLGLAGPSYNEQFF
. | TRBJ1-3 | TRBV4-3 | CASSQERTGLRNTIYF
. | TRBJ2-3 | TRBV5-1 | CASSGGTSGSTSGTQYF
medium-sized | TRBJ2-6 | TRBV4-2 | CASSQDVNSGANVLTF
. | TRBJ1-6 | TRBV27 | CASSPSRPSTSPLHF
. | TRBJ2-7 | TRBV18 | CASSQQGYEQYF
. | TRBJ1-1 | TRBV18 | CASSPPNRGKNTEAFF
. | TRBJ2-6 | TRBV19 | CASRTGGPAGANVLTF